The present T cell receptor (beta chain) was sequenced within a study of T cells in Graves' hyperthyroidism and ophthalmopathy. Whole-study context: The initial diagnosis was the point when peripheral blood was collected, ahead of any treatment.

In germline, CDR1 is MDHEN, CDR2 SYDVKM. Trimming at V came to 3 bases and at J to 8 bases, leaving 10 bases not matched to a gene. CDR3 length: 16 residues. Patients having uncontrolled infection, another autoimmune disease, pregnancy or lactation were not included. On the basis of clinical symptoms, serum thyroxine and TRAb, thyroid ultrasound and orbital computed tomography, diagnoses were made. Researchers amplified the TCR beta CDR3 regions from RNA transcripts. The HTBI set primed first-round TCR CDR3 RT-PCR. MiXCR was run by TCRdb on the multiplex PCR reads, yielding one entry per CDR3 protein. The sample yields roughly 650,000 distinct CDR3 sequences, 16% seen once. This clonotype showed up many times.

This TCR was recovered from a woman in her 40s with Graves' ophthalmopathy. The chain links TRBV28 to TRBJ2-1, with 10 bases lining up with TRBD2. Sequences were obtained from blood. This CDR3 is CASSFPLAGVTYEQFF. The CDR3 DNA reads TGTGCCAGCAGTTTTCCCCTAGCGGGAGTAACATATGAGCAGTTCTTC.